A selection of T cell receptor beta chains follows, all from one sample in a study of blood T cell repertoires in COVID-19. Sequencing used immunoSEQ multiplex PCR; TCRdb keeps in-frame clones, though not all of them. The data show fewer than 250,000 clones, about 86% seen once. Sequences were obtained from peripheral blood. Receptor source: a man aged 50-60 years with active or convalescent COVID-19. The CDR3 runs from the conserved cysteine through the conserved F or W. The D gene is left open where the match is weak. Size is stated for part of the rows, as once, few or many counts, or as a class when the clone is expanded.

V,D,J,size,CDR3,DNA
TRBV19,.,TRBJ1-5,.,CASSIVADQPQHF,TGTGCCAGTAGTATAGTAGCCGATCAGCCCCAGCATTTT
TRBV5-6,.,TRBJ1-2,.,CASLPGEKETYGYTF,TGTGCCAGTTTGCCCGGGGAGAAGGAGACCTATGGCTACACCTTC
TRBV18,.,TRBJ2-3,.,CASSWAGSTDTQYF,TGTGCCAGCTCATGGGCAGGGTCCACAGATACGCAGTATTTT
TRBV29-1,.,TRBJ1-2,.,CSSRTGSGGYTF,TGCAGCTCCCGGACGGGGAGCGGTGGCTACACCTTC
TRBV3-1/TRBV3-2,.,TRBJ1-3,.,CASSQAPQFSGNTIYF,TGTGCCAGCAGCCAAGCCCCCCAATTCTCTGGAAACACCATATATTTT
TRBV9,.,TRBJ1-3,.,CASSVEVSPASASGNTIYF,TGTGCCAGCAGCGTAGAAGTATCGCCAGCGTCAGCCTCTGGAAACACCATATATTTT
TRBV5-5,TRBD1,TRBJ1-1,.,CASSLGPPGQGNRMNTEAFF,TGTGCCAGCAGCTTGGGACCCCCGGGACAGGGAAATCGAATGAACACTGAAGCTTTCTTT
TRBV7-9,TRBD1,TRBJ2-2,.,CASSRQGAHTGELFF,TGTGCCAGCAGCCGACAGGGGGCCCACACCGGGGAGCTGTTTTTT
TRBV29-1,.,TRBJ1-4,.,CSVDAGEKLFF,TGCAGCGTGGACGCAGGGGAAAAACTGTTTTTT
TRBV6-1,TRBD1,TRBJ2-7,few,CASSEGTGFSHEQYF,TGTGCCAGCAGTGAGGGGACAGGGTTTTCCCACGAGCAGTACTTC
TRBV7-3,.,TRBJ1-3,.,CASSSQTQNSGNTIYF,TGTGCCAGCAGCTCTCAAACACAAAACTCTGGAAACACCATATATTTT
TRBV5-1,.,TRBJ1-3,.,CASSFGPQRGSGNTIYF,TGCGCCAGCAGCTTTGGCCCCCAAAGAGGGTCTGGAAACACCATATATTTT
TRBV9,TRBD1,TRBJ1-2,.,CASSEGQGRRLGYTF,TGTGCCAGCAGCGAGGGACAGGGAAGGCGGCTTGGCTACACCTTC
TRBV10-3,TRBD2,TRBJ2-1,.,CAISALGGDDEQFF,TGTGCCATCAGTGCATTGGGAGGGGACGATGAGCAGTTCTTC
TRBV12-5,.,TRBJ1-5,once,CASGPPTGNWDQPQHF,TGTGCTAGTGGTCCCCCAACCGGGAATTGGGATCAGCCCCAGCATTTT
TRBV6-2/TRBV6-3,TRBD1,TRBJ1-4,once,CASSYVPGQGIQLGNEKLFF,TGTGCCAGCAGTTACGTACCGGGACAGGGAATCCAACTTGGTAATGAAAAACTGTTTTTT
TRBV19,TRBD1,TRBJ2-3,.,CASSIDRGTDTQYF,TGTGCCAGTAGTATTGACAGGGGGACAGATACGCAGTATTTT
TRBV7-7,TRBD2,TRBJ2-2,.,CASSLAGTLNTGELFF,TGTGCTAGCAGCTTAGCGGGGACACTGAACACCGGGGAGCTGTTTTTT
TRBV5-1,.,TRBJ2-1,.,CASSPDPSEQFF,TGCGCCAGCAGCCCCGACCCTAGTGAGCAGTTCTTC
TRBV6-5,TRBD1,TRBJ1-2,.,CASNSGTAPNYGYTF,TGTGCCAGCAATTCCGGGACAGCTCCTAACTATGGCTACACCTTC
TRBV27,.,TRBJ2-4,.,CAPPTHYKNIQYF,TGTGCACCGCCAACGCACTACAAAAACATTCAGTACTTC
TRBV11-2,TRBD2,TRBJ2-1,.,CASSPGLAGVYVNEQFF,TGTGCCAGCAGCCCGGGACTAGCGGGAGTCTACGTCAATGAGCAGTTCTTC
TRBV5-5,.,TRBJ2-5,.,CASTLGPSEETQYF,TGTGCCAGCACCTTGGGTCCATCGGAAGAGACCCAGTACTTC
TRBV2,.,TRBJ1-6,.,CASSDSRGNSPLHF,TGTGCCAGCAGTGATAGCAGGGGTAATTCACCCCTCCACTTT
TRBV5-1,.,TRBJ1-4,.,CASSLDETGLGEKLFF,TGCGCCAGCAGCTTGGATGAGACAGGTTTGGGTGAAAAACTGTTTTTT
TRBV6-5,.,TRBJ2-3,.,CASSFSGGHTQYF,TGTGCCAGCAGTTTTTCGGGGGGCCATACGCAGTATTTT
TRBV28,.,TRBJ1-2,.,CASLRGVDGYTF,TGTGCCAGCTTGCGGGGCGTGGACGGCTACACCTTC
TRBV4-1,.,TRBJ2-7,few,CASSPRSSSYEQYF,TGCGCCAGCAGCCCCCGTAGTAGCTCCTACGAGCAGTACTTC
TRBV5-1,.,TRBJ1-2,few,CASSLLAGTNYGYTF,TGCGCCAGCAGCTTGCTGGCAGGTACTAACTATGGCTACACCTTC
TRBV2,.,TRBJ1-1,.,CASSEGGREDTEAFF,TGTGCCAGCAGTGAAGGGGGCAGGGAGGACACTGAAGCTTTCTTT
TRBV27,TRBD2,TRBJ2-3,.,CASRTSIGTDTQYF,TGTGCCAGCAGGACTAGCATTGGCACAGATACGCAGTATTTT
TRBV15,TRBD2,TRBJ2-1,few,CATSTRLAGGDEQFF,TGTGCCACCAGCACAAGACTAGCGGGAGGGGATGAGCAGTTCTTC
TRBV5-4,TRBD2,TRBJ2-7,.,CASSLRTSGTYEQYF,TGTGCCAGCAGCTTGCGGACTAGCGGAACCTACGAGCAGTACTTC
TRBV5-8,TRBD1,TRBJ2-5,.,CASSLAAGQGETQYF,TGTGCCAGCAGCTTGGCCGCGGGACAGGGAGAGACCCAGTACTTC
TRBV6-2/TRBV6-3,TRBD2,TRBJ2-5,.,CASSLGLAGGQETQYF,TGTGCCAGCAGTTTGGGTCTGGCGGGGGGGCAAGAGACCCAGTACTTC
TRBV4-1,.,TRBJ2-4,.,CASSLDLGQGKNIQYF,TGCGCCAGCAGCCTGGACCTCGGGCAGGGGAAAAACATTCAGTACTTC
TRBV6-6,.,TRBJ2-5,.,CASSYRGQETQYF,TGTGCCAGCAGTTATAGGGGCCAAGAGACCCAGTACTTC
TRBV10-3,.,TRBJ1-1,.,CAISNRDTEAFF,TGTGCCATCAGTAACAGGGACACTGAAGCTTTCTTT
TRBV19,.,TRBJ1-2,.,CASSPGFLIRYGYTF,TGTGCCAGTAGTCCGGGTTTTCTGATCCGGTATGGCTACACCTTC
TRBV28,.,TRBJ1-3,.,CASSLSGIRSNTIYF,TGTGCCAGCAGTTTATCAGGGATAAGAAGCAACACCATATATTTT
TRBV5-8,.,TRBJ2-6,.,CASSLESGTGANVLTF,TGTGCCAGCAGCTTGGAATCAGGGACTGGGGCCAACGTCCTGACTTTC
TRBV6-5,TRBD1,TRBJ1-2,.,CASSKGAGGYTF,TGTGCCAGCTCGAAGGGGGCGGGAGGCTACACCTTC
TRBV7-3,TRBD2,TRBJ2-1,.,CASSLYPSGVYNEQFF,TGTGCCAGCAGCTTATATCCTAGCGGGGTATACAATGAGCAGTTCTTC
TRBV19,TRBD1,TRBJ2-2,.,CATAGQGGGELFF,TGTGCCACCGCAGGACAGGGTGGGGGGGAGCTGTTTTTT
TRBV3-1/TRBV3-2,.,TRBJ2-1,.,CASSHLSSYNEQFF,TGTGCCAGCAGCCATTTGAGCTCCTACAATGAGCAGTTCTTC
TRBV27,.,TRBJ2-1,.,CASSLSAAGPNEQFF,TGTGCCAGCAGTTTATCGGCAGCGGGTCCGAATGAGCAGTTCTTC
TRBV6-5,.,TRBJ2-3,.,CASSYFGGPTDTQYF,TGTGCCAGCAGTTACTTCGGGGGACCCACAGATACGCAGTATTTT
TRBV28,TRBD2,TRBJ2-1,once,CASSRRVGRINEQFF,TGTGCCAGCAGTCGGCGGGTCGGGAGGATCAATGAGCAGTTCTTC
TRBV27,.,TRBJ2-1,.,CASSRISPEGNNEQFF,TGTGCCAGCAGCCGTATATCCCCGGAGGGAAACAATGAGCAGTTCTTC
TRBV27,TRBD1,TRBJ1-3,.,CASSYGQGDTIYF,TGTGCCAGCAGTTACGGACAGGGAGACACCATATATTTT
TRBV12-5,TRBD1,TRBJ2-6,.,CASVSGTGGSGANVLTF,TGTGCTAGTGTCTCCGGGACAGGAGGATCTGGGGCCAACGTCCTGACTTTC
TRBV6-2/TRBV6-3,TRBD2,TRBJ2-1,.,CASSYGLAGGPYNEQFF,TGTGCCAGCAGTTACGGGTTAGCGGGGGGGCCCTACAATGAGCAGTTCTTC
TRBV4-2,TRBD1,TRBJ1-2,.,CASSQEDRTNGYTF,TGTGCCAGCAGCCAGGAGGACAGGACCAATGGCTACACCTTC
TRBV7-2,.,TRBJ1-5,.,CASSLNRDRPQHF,TGTGCCAGCAGCTTAAACAGGGATAGGCCCCAGCATTTT
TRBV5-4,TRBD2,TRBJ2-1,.,CASPSSGSSYNEQFF,TGTGCCAGCCCTTCTAGCGGGAGCTCCTACAATGAGCAGTTCTTC